These T cell receptor beta chains were read from a single sample in a study of blood T cell repertoires in COVID-19. Sequencing used immunoSEQ multiplex PCR; TCRdb keeps in-frame clones, though not all of them. The profile shows more than 95,000 clones, over 70% of them singletons. Sample: peripheral blood. Every receptor here comes from a woman in her 50s with acute or convalescent COVID-19. Each CDR3 is given with its conserved first and last residue.

TRBV19	CASSIRDRGYEQYF
TRBV5-1	CASSLQGGANTEAFF
TRBV19	CASSLQVDTEAFF
TRBV13	CASSDRTGKPEAFF
TRBV5-4	CASRSGGRVNTEAFF
TRBV19	CASRQRRSGNTIYF
TRBV20-1	CSASGVAGLSTDTQYF
TRBV2	CASTRGTGSGYTF
TRBV4-2	CASSQGTGSSYEQYF
TRBV2	CASSAGVGNTIYF
TRBV19	CASSIGDSNNYGYTF
TRBV6-5	CASSLGGSPYEQYF
TRBV10-3	CAISEGQGYEKLFF
TRBV19	CASSIGGDTEAFF
TRBV24-1	CATRGSGDEQFF
TRBV19	CASRSEATDTQYF
TRBV19	CASTGDRGRSPQHF
TRBV5-1	CASSLASGGRGNEQFF
TRBV10-3	CATSGGPTVGTGELFF
TRBV6-5	CASSYRDSNNSPLHF